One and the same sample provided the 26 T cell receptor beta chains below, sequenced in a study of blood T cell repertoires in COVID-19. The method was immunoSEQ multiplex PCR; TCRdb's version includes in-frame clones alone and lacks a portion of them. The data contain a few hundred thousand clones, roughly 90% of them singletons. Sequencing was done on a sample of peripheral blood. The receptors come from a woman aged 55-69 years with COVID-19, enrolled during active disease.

The DNA of the CDR3 is TGTGCCAGCAGTCCCCGGGGGGCCTACGAGCAGTACTTC. This translates into CASSPRGAYEQYF. V and J are TRBV6-5 and TRBJ2-7; 7 bases are a match to TRBD2. There are 13 residues in the CDR3. Trimming at V came to 5 bases and at J to 2 bases, leaving 3 bases not matched to a gene. CDR1 MNHEY and CDR2 SVGAGI come from the germline V gene.

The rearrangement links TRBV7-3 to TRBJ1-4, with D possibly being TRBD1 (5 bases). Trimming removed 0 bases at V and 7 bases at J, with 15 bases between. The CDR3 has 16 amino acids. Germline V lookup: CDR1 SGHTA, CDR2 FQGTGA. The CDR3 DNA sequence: TGTGCCAGCAGCTTAACCGGGAGAGTTGGGGGTGAAAAACTGTTTTTT. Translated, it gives CASSLTGRVGGEKLFF.

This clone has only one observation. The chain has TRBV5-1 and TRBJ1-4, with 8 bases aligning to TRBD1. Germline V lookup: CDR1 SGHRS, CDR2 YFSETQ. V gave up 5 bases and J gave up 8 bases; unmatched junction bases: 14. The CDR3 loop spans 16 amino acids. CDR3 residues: CASSKAPQGAGEKLFF. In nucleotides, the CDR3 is TGCGCCAGCAGTAAAGCACCCCAGGGGGCGGGGGAAAAACTGTTTTTT.

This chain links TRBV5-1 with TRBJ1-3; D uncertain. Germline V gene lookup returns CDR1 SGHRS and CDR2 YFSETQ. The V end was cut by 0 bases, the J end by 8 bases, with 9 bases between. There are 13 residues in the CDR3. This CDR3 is CASSLARGDTIYF. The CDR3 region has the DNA TGCGCCAGCAGCTTGGCCCGCGGGGACACCATATATTTT.

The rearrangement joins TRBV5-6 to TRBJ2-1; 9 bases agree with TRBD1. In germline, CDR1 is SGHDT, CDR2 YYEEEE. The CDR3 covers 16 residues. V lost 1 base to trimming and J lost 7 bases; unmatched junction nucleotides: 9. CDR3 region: CASSLITGGAGNEQFF. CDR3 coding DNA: TGTGCCAGCAGCTTGATCACAGGGGGCGCGGGTAATGAGCAGTTCTTC.

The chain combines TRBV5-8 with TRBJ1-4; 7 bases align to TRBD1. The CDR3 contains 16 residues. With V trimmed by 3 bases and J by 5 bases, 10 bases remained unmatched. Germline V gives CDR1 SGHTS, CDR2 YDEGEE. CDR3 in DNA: TGTGCCAGCAGCTGGACCCCCGGGACAGTAAATGAAAAACTGTTTTTT. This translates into CASSWTPGTVNEKLFF.

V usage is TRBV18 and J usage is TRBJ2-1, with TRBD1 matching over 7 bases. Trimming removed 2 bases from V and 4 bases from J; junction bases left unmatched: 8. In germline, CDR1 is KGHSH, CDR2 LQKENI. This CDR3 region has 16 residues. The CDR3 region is CASSPGWDRTYNEQFF. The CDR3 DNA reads TGTGCCAGCTCACCAGGATGGGACAGAACGTACAATGAGCAGTTCTTC.

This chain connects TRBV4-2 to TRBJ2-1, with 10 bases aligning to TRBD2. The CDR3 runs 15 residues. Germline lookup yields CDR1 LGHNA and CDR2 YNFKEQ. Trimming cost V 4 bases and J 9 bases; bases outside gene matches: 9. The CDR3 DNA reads TGTGCCAGCAGCCCAAGGAGCGGGGGGGCAGGTGAGCAGTTCTTC. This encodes CASSPRSGGAGEQFF.

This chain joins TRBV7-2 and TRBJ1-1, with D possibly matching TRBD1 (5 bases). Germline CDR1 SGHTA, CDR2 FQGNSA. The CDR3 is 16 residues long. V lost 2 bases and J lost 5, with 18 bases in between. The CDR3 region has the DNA TGTGCCAGCAGCTTAAACCTGAAGGGGAGGGGTACTGAAGCTTTCTTT. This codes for CASSLNLKGRGTEAFF. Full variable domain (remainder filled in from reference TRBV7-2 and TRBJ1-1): GAGVSQSPSNKVTEKGKDVELRCDPISGHTALYWYRQSLGQGLEFLIYFQGNSAPDKSGLPSDRFSAERTGGSVSTLTIQRTQQEDSAVYLCASSLNLKGRGTEAFFGQGTRLTVV.

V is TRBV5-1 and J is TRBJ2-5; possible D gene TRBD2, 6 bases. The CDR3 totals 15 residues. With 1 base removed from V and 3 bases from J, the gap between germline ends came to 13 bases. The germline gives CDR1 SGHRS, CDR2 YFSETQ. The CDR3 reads CASSLSGTSEETQYF. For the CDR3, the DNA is TGCGCCAGCAGCTTGTCCGGGACTTCAGAAGAGACCCAGTACTTC.

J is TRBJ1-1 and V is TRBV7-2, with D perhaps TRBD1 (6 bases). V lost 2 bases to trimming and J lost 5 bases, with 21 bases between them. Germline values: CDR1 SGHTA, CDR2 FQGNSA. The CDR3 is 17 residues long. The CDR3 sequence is CASSLLGGMDVQTEAFF. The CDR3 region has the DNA TGTGCCAGCAGCTTATTAGGGGGAATGGATGTGCAGACTGAAGCTTTCTTT.

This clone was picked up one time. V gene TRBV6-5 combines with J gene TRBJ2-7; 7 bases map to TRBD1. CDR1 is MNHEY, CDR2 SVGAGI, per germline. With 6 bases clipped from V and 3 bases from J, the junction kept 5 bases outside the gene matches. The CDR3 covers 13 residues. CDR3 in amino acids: CASSRDRDYEQYF. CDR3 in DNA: TGTGCCAGCAGCCGGGACAGAGACTACGAGCAGTACTTC.

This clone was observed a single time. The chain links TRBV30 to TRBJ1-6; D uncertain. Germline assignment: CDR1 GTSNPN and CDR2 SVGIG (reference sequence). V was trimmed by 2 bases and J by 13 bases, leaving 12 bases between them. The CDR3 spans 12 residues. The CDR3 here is CAWSWAGPPLHF. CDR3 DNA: TGTGCCTGGAGTTGGGCCGGCCCGCCCCTCCACTTT.

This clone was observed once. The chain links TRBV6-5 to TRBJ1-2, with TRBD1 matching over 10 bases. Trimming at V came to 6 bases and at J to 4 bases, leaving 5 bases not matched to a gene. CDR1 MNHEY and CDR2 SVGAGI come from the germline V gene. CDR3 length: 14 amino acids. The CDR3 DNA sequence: TGTGCCAGCAGCCGACAGGGGGCTGGCTATGGCTACACCTTC. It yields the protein CASSRQGAGYGYTF.

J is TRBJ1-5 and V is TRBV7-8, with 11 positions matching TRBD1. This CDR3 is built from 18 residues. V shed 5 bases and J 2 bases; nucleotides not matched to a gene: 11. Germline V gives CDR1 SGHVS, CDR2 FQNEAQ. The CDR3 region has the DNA TGTGCCAGCAGCGGTCGGGACAGGGGGAGATCGGGCAATCAGCCCCAGCATTTT. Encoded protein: CASSGRDRGRSGNQPQHF.

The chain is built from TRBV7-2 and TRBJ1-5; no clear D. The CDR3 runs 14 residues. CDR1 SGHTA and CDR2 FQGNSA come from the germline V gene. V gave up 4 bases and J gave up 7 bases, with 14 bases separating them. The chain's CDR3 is CASSSGGLGQPQHF. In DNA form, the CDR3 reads TGTGCCAGCAGCTCCGGTGGGCTTGGGCAGCCCCAGCATTTT.

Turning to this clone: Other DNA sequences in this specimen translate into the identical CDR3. The CDR3 bases are TGCGCCAGCAGCTTGACTAGCGGGGGCTACGAGCAGTACTTC. Translation gives CASSLTSGGYEQYF. The chain carries TRBV5-1 and TRBJ2-7; 11 bases are a match to TRBD2. The germline V gene encodes CDR1 SGHRS and CDR2 YFSETQ. This CDR3 has 14 amino acids. V gave up 1 base and J gave up 3 bases; unmatched junction bases: 0.

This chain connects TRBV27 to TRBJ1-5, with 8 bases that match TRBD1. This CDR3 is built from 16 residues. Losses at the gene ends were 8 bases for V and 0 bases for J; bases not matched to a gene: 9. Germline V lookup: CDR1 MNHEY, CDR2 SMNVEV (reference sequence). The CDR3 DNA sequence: TGTGCCAGCGCGGCCGGGACAGGTTATAGCAATCAGCCCCAGCATTTT. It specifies CASAAGTGYSNQPQHF.

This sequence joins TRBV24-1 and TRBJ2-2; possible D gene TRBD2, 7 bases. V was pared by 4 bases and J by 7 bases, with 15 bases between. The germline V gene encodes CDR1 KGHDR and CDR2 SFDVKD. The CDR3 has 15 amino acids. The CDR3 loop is CATSERGQWGGELFF. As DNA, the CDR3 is TGTGCCACCAGTGAGCGGGGGCAGTGGGGCGGGGAGCTGTTTTTT.

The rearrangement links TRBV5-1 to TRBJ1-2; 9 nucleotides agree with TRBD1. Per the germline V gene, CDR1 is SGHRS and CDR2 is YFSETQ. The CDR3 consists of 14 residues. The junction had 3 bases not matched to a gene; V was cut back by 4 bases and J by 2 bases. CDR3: CASSQDRGNYGYTF. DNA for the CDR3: TGCGCCAGCAGCCAGGACAGGGGAAACTATGGCTACACCTTC.

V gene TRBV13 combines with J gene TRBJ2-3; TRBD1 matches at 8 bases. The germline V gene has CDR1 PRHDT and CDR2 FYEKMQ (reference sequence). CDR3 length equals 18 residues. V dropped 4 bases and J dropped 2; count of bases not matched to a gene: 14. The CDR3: CASSSTPGQVAVTDTQYF. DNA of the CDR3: TGTGCCAGCAGCTCAACCCCGGGACAGGTTGCCGTCACAGATACGCAGTATTTT.

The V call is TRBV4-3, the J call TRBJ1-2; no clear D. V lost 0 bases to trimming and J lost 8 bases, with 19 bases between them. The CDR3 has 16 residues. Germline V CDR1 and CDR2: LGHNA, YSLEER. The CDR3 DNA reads TGCGCCAGCAGCCAAGATGGGGAGGGTCAGACGGAAGGCTACACCTTC. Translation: CASSQDGEGQTEGYTF.

Written as DNA, the CDR3 is TGTGCCAGCAGCTTTGGGGGCTCTAGGGCTGAAGCTTTCTTT. Its translation: CASSFGGSRAEAFF. This chain connects TRBV7-3 to TRBJ1-1, with TRBD1 as a possible D gene (6 bases). The CDR3 is 14 residues long. Trimming left V 3 bases short and J 6 bases short, with 14 bases between. Per germline, CDR1 SGHTA and CDR2 FQGTGA.

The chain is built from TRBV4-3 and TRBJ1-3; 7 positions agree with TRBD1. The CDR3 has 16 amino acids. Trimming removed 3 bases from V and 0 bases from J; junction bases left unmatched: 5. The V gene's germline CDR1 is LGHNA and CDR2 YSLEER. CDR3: CASSHGQVHSGNTIYF. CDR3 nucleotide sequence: TGCGCCAGCAGCCACGGACAGGTTCACTCTGGAAACACCATATATTTT.

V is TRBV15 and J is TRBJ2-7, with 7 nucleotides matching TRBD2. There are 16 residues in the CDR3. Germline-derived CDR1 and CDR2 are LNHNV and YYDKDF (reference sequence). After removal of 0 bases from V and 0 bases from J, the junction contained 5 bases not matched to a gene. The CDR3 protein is CATSRDRGTNSYEQYF. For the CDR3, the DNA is TGTGCCACCAGCAGAGATCGTGGGACTAACTCCTACGAGCAGTACTTC. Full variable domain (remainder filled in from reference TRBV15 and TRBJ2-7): DAMVIQNPRYQVTQFGKPVTLSCSQTLNHNVMYWYQQKSSQAPKLLFHYYDKDFNNEADTPDNFQSRRPNTSFCFLDIRSPGLGDTAMYLCATSRDRGTNSYEQYFGPGTRLTVT.

CDR3 DNA sequence: TGCAGCGTAGTCAGGGGGAGCACTGAAGCTTTCTTT. Amino acids: CSVVRGSTEAFF. The chain recombines TRBV29-1 with TRBJ1-1; 7 bases are a match to TRBD1. The junction had 5 bases not matched to a gene; V was cut back by 6 bases and J by 4 bases. The CDR3 has 12 residues. CDR1 SQVTM and CDR2 ANQGSEA come from the germline V gene.